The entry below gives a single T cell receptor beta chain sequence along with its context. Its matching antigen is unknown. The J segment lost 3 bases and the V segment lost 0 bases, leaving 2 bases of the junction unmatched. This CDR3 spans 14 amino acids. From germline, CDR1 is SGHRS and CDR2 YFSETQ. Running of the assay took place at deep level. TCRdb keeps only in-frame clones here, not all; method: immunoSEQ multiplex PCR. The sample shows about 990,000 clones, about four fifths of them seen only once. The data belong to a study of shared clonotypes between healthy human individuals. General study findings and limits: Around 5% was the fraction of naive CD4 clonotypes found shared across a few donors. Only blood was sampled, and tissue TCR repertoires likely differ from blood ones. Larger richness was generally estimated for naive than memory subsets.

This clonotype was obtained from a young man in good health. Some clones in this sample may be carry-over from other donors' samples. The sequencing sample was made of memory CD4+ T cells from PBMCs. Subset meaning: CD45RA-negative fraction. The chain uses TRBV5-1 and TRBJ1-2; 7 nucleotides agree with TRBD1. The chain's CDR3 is CASSLGQGYYGYTF. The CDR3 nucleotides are TGCGCCAGCAGCTTGGGACAGGGTTACTATGGCTACACCTTC.